The 20 T cell receptor beta chains below come from one sample, sequenced in a study of cytotoxic CD8 clonotypes in ibrutinib-treated CLL. Clones were sequenced by immunoSEQ multiplex PCR, and TCRdb holds only the in-frame ones, with some missing. The sample contains 130,000 to 150,000 clones, 79% of which appear only once. Sequencing used PBMCs, obtained after 12 months of ibrutinib treatment. These TCRs come from a human donor with chronic lymphocytic leukemia.

The chain combines TRBV10-3 with TRBJ1-2; 7 bases fit TRBD1. V trimming: 10 bases; J trimming: 2 bases; junction bases outside the gene matches: 10. The CDR3 runs 14 residues. The germline V gene has CDR1 ENHRY and CDR2 SYGVKD. The DNA for the CDR3 is TGTGCCACCCGCTTCTCGGACAGGAACTATGGCTACACCTTC. It codes for CATRFSDRNYGYTF.

The chain has TRBV5-6 and TRBJ2-7, with D possibly matching TRBD2 (7 bases). With 4 bases removed from V and 2 bases from J, the gap between germline ends came to 16 bases. CDR1 is SGHDT and CDR2 is YYEEEE in the germline V gene. This CDR3 contains 15 residues. The CDR3 protein is CASSRRGGGTYEQYF. CDR3 in DNA: TGTGCCAGCAGCCGGCGGGGAGGGGGAACCTACGAGCAGTACTTC.

The CDR3 here is CASSFFHEQYF. The DNA of the CDR3 is TGTGCCAGCAGCTTTTTCCACGAGCAGTACTTC. The chain recombines TRBV7-2 with TRBJ2-7; D uncertain. CDR1 SGHTA and CDR2 FQGNSA come from the germline V gene. Trimming shortened V by 3 bases and J by 5 bases, and 5 bases separated the two germline ends. This CDR3 contains 11 residues.

A few counts support this clone. This chain uses TRBV10-2 with TRBJ2-2; TRBD2 might be the D (6 bases). Looked up from germline, CDR1 is WSHSY and CDR2 is SAAADI. The V end lost 6 bases, the J end lost 1 base, and 18 bases lay between the germline ends. The CDR3 consists of 17 residues. CDR3 in DNA: TGCGCCAGCAGGGGGACTGAGACTATCTGGAACACCGGGGAGCTGTTTTTT. Residues: CASRGTETIWNTGELFF.

The V gene is TRBV19, the J gene TRBJ2-3, with 8 bases identical to TRBD2. The CDR3 is 15 amino acids. V was pared by 6 bases and J by 3 bases, with 8 bases of the junction left unmatched. Germline V gene sequence: CDR1 LNHDA, CDR2 SQIVND (reference sequence). The CDR3 DNA reads TGTGCCAGTAGGACGGCGGGAGGTCCGACAGATACGCAGTATTTT. This codes for CASRTAGGPTDTQYF.

V is TRBV14 and J is TRBJ1-4; 9 nucleotides match TRBD1. Looked up from germline, CDR1 is SGHDN and CDR2 is FVKESK. V shed 3 bases, J shed 7 bases, and the junction held 6 bases outside the gene matches. This CDR3 is built from 15 residues. The CDR3 DNA sequence: TGTGCCAGCAGCCAGGCCGGGACAGGGTCTGAAAAACTGTTTTTT. Protein: CASSQAGTGSEKLFF. The full variable domain, with the rest looked up from reference TRBV14 and TRBJ1-4, is EAGVTQFPSHSVIEKGQTVTLRCDPISGHDNLYWYRRVMGKEIKFLLHFVKESKQDESGMPNNRFLAERTGGTYSTLKVQPAELEDSGVYFCASSQAGTGSEKLFFGSGTQLSVL.

The chain links TRBV19 to TRBJ2-1, with a possible D match to TRBD2 (5 bases). Trimming pared 5 bases from V and 8 bases from J, leaving 19 bases between. Germline V gene lookup returns CDR1 LNHDA and CDR2 SQIVND (reference sequence). There are 15 residues in the CDR3. The CDR3 region has the DNA TGTGCCAGTAGTTCACCAGGAGGCGCGAGGGATGAGCAGTTCTTC. Translating it yields CASSSPGGARDEQFF.

The J gene is TRBJ2-1, the V gene TRBV29-1; D gene unclear. Germline lookup yields CDR1 SQVTM and CDR2 ANQGSEA. V lost 6 bases and J 0 bases, leaving 15 bases between the germline ends. The CDR3 is 15 residues long. The CDR3 protein is CSVRTELSSYNEQFF. The CDR3 DNA reads TGCAGCGTCCGAACGGAGCTTAGCTCCTACAATGAGCAGTTCTTC.

This chain uses TRBV7-9 with TRBJ1-1; unclear D gene. V dropped 5 bases and J dropped 6 bases, with 16 bases sitting between them. CDR1 is SEHNR and CDR2 is FQNEAQ in the germline V gene (reference sequence). CDR3 length equals 14 residues. The CDR3: CASSALVLEAEAFF. CDR3 in DNA: TGTGCCAGCAGCGCCCTTGTCCTGGAAGCTGAAGCTTTCTTT.

The chain uses TRBV5-1 and TRBJ2-1, with 11 positions matching TRBD2. V lost 4 bases and J lost 6; bases outside the gene matches: 12. There are 17 residues in the CDR3. From germline, CDR1 is SGHRS and CDR2 YFSETQ. For the CDR3, the DNA is TGCGCCAGCAGCGGTTTGGCGACTAGCGGGACTCGCAATGAGCAGTTCTTC. Encoded protein: CASSGLATSGTRNEQFF.

The genes are TRBV19 and TRBJ2-5; 11 nucleotides agree with TRBD1. J gave up 4 bases and V 10 bases, and 8 bases lay outside the gene matches. The CDR3 contains 14 residues. Germline V gives CDR1 LNHDA, CDR2 SQIVND (reference sequence). The CDR3 spells CATEDRGPRETQYF. For the CDR3, the DNA is TGTGCCACCGAGGACAGGGGGCCGCGAGAGACCCAGTACTTC.

This chain links TRBV4-3 with TRBJ1-2, with D maybe TRBD1 (6 bases). V lost 4 bases to trimming and J lost 4 bases, with 13 bases between them. The CDR3 runs 14 residues. Per the germline V gene, CDR1 is LGHNA and CDR2 is YSLEER. The CDR3 protein is CASSPQGSRYGYTF. CDR3 nucleotide sequence: TGCGCCAGCAGCCCGCAGGGGAGCCGCTATGGCTACACCTTC.

The rearrangement joins TRBV7-9 to TRBJ2-1, with D uncertain. The V gene lost 8 bases and the J gene lost 5 bases, with 19 bases spanning the gap. Germline V gene sequence: CDR1 SEHNR, CDR2 FQNEAQ (reference sequence). The CDR3 runs 15 residues. CDR3 nucleotides: TGTGCCAGCCGCGGCATAGCTAATCGGAACAATGAGCAGTTCTTC. Protein sequence: CASRGIANRNNEQFF.

This clone was detected only a few times. CDR3: CASSIGRGSGNQPQHF. The CDR3 nucleotides read TGTGCCAGTAGTATAGGGCGGGGAAGTGGCAATCAGCCCCAGCATTTT. This chain connects TRBV19 to TRBJ1-5; D ambiguous. V dropped 1 base and J dropped 2 bases, with 12 bases sitting between them. The CDR3 totals 16 residues. CDR1 and CDR2 from the germline V gene are LNHDA and SQIVND (reference sequence).

The chain has TRBV19 and TRBJ2-7, with 9 bases identical to TRBD1. Unmatched junction bases numbered 10, after V lost 4 bases and J lost 6 bases. Germline lookup yields CDR1 LNHDA and CDR2 SQIVND (reference sequence). CDR3 length: 15 amino acids. The CDR3 region is CASSTTWTGAGEQYF. CDR3 DNA: TGTGCCAGTAGTACTACTTGGACAGGGGCGGGCGAGCAGTACTTC.

This chain links TRBV11-2 with TRBJ2-7; a possible D gene is TRBD1 (5 bases). Germline CDR1 reads SGHAT; CDR2 reads FQNNGV. This CDR3 has 15 residues. V dropped 7 bases and J dropped 4 bases, with 20 bases sitting between them. The CDR3 sequence: CASKPPDSFRYEQYF. The CDR3 nucleotides are TGTGCCAGCAAGCCCCCCGACAGCTTTCGGTACGAGCAGTACTTC.

The chain's CDR3 is CASSLGTSGSYEQYF. CDR3 DNA sequence: TGTGCCAGCAGCCTCGGGACTAGCGGGTCCTACGAGCAGTACTTC. The chain is built from TRBV9 and TRBJ2-7; 12 bases agree with TRBD2. V lost 4 bases to trimming and J lost 1 base; unmatched junction nucleotides: 3. The CDR3 contains 15 residues. The V gene's germline CDR1 is SGDLS and CDR2 YYNGEE.

The chain joins TRBV19 to TRBJ1-2; D is unresolved. Germline CDR1 reads LNHDA; CDR2 reads SQIVND (reference sequence). This CDR3 has 15 residues. The V gene lost 1 base and the J gene lost 3 bases, with 12 bases spanning the gap. CDR3 region: CASSIVARRDYGYTF. As DNA, the CDR3 is TGTGCCAGTAGTATAGTCGCCAGGCGGGACTATGGCTACACCTTC.

This clone was seen a single time. The chain links TRBV7-2 to TRBJ1-1; TRBD1 agrees at 8 bases. Losses at the gene ends were 3 bases for V and 3 bases for J; bases not matched to a gene: 6. Germline CDR1 and CDR2: SGHTA and FQGNSA. The CDR3 runs 15 residues. The CDR3 spells CASSFLQGGYTEAFF. CDR3 nucleotides: TGTGCCAGCAGCTTCCTACAGGGGGGTTACACTGAAGCTTTCTTT.

This clone was seen more than once but under ten times. J is TRBJ1-1 and V is TRBV28; D is ambiguous. The CDR3 is made up of 12 amino acids. V lost 8 bases, J lost 0 bases, and 7 bases lay in between. Germline CDR1 MDHEN, CDR2 SYDVKM. The CDR3 nucleotides are TGTGCCAGCCGGGGAATGAACACTGAAGCTTTCTTT. Its protein is CASRGMNTEAFF.